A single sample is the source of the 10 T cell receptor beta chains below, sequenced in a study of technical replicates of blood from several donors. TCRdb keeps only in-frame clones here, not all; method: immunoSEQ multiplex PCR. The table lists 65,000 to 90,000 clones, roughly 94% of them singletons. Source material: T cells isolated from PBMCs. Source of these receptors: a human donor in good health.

CDR3 DNA: TGTGCCAGCAGTGGACAGGGCTACAATGAGCAGTTCTTC. Amino acids: CASSGQGYNEQFF. The V gene is TRBV2, the J gene TRBJ2-1, with TRBD1 matching over 7 bases. Germline loops: CDR1 SNHLY, CDR2 FYNNEI. This CDR3 has 13 residues. The J segment lost 3 bases and the V segment lost 4 bases, leaving 0 bases of the junction unmatched.

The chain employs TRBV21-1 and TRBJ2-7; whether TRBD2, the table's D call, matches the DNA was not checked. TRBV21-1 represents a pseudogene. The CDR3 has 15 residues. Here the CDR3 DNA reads TGTGCCAGCAGCAGAGGACTAGCGGGCCCCTACGAGCAGTACTTC. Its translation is CASSRGLAGPYEQYF.

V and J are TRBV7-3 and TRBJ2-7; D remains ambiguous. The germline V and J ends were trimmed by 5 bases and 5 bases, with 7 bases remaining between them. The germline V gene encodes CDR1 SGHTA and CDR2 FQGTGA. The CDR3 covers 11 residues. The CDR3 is CASSPVHEQYF. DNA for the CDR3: TGTGCCAGCAGCCCCGTCCACGAGCAGTACTTC.

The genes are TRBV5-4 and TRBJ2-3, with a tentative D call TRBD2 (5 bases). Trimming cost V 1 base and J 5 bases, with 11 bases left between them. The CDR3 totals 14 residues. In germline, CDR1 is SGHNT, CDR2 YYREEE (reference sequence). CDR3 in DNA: TGTGCCAGCAGCTTGAAAGGACTTGAAGATACGCAGTATTTT. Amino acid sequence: CASSLKGLEDTQYF.

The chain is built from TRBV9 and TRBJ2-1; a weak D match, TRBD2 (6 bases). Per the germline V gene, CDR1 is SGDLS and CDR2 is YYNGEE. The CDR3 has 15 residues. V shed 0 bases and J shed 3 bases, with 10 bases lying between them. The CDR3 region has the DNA TGTGCCAGCAGCGTAGGGGGACTTGACTACAATGAGCAGTTCTTC. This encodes CASSVGGLDYNEQFF.

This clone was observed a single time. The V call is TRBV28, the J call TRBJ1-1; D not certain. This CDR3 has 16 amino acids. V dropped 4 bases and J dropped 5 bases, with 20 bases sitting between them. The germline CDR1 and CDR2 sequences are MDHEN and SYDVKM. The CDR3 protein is CASSSAQVHSGTEAFF. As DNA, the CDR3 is TGTGCCAGCAGTTCAGCGCAGGTCCATTCGGGAACTGAAGCTTTCTTT.

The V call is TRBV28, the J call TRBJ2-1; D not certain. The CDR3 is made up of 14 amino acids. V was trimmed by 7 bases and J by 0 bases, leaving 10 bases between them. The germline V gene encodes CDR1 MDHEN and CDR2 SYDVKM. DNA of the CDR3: TGTGCCAGCATAATGGCTGGCTCCTACAATGAGCAGTTCTTC. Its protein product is CASIMAGSYNEQFF. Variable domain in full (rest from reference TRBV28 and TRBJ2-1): DVKVTQSSRYLVKRTGEKVFLECVQDMDHENMFWYRQDPGLGLRLIYFSYDVKMKEKGDIPEGYSVSREKKERFSLILESASTNQTSMYLCASIMAGSYNEQFFGPGTRLTVL.

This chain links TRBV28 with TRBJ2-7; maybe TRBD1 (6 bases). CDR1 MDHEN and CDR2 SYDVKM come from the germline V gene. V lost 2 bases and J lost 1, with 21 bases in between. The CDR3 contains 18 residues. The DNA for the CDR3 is TGTGCCAGCAGTTTAGTATCATTGGGCAGGGGAAGATCCTACGAGCAGTACTTC. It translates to CASSLVSLGRGRSYEQYF.

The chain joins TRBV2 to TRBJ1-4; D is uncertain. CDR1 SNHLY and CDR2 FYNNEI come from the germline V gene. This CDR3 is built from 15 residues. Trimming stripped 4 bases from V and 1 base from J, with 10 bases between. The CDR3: CASSGLTGTNEKLFF. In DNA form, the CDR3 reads TGTGCCAGCAGTGGTCTCACGGGAACTAATGAAAAACTGTTTTTT.

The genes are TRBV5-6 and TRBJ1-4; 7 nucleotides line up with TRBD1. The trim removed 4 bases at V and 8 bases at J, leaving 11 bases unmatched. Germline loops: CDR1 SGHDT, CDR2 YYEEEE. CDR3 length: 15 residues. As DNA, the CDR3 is TGTGCCAGCAGCAGGAGACAGGGCCCGGGAGAAAAACTGTTTTTT. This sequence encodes CASSRRQGPGEKLFF.